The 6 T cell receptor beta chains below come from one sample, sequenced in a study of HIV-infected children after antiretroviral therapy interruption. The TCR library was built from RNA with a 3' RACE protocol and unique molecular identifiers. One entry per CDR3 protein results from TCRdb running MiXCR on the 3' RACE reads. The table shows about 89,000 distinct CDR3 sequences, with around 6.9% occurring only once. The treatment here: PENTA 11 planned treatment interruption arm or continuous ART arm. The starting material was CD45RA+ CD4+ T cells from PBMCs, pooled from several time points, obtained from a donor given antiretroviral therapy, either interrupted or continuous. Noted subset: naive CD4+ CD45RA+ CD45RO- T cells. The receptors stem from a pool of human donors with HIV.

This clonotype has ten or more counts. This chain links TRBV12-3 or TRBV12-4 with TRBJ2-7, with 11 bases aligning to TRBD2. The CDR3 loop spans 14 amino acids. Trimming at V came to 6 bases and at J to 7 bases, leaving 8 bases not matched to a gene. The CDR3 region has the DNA TGTGCCAGCAGAGTAGCGGGAGGGCCGAGGGAGCAGTACTTC. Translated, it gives CASRVAGGPREQYF.

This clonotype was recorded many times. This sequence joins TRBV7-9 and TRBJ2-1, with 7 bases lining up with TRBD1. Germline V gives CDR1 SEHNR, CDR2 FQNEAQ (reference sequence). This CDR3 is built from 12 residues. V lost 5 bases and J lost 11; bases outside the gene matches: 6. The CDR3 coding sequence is TGTGCCAGCAGCCAGGGGACAGCTAAGCAGTTCTTC. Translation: CASSQGTAKQFF.

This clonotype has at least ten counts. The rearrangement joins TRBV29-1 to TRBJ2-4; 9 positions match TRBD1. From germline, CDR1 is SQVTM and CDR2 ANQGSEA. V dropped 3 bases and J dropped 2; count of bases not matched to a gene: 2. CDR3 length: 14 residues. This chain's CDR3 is CSVETGGTKNIQYF. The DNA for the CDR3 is TGCAGCGTTGAGACAGGGGGAACCAAAAACATTCAGTACTTC.

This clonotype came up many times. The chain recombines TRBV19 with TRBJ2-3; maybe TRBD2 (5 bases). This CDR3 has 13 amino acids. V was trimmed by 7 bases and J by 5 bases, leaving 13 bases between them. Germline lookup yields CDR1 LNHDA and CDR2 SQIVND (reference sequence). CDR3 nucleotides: TGTGCCAGTAAGAACGAGGGTGAAGATACGCAGTATTTT. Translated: CASKNEGEDTQYF.

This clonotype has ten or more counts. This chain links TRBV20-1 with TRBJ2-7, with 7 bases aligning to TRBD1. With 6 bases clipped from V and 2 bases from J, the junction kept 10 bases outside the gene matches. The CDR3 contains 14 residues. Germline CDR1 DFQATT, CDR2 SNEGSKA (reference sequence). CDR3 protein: CSAAIGGRTYEQYF. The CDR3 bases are TGCAGTGCCGCAATAGGGGGCCGAACCTACGAGCAGTACTTC.

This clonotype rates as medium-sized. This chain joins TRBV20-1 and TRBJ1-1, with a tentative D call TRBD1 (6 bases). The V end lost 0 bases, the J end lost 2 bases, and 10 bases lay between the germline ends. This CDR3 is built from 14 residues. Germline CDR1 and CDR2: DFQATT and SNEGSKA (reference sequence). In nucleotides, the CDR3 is TGCAGTGCTAGAGAAGGCAGGGGAAACACTGAAGCTTTCTTT. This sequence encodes CSAREGRGNTEAFF.